The 18 T cell receptor beta chains below were found in one sample sequenced in a study of vaccination and CD4 T cells after COVID-19. Which antigens these TCRs recognize remains unknown. Stated treatment: approximately nine-day PBMC culture with coronavirus spike peptide pools or control peptides (ViraFEST assay). With the Oncomine TCR Beta short-read assay, DNA from cultured CD4+ T cells was sequenced. TCRdb recomputed calls from the PCR reads with MiXCR, one row per CDR3 protein. The sample lists some 11,000 distinct CDR3 sequences; about 60% were seen once. Source: CD4+ T cells from blood, cultured in vitro, taken before SARS-CoV-2 vaccination. Receptors were obtained from a human donor who had recovered from COVID-19.

V and J are TRBV24-1 and TRBJ2-1, with TRBD1 matching 7 bases. The germline V gene encodes CDR1 KGHDR and CDR2 SFDVKD. Losses at the gene ends were 3 bases for V and 12 bases for J; bases not matched to a gene: 10. This CDR3 region has 14 residues. CDR3 in amino acids: CATSDQGQPPGQFF. In DNA, the CDR3 is TGTGCCACCAGTGATCAGGGACAGCCACCCGGGCAGTTCTTC.

Note on this clonotype: The junction does not match germline at one end; this may be a read error. This chain joins TRBV5-4 and TRBJ2-3; D might be TRBD2 (6 bases). The CDR3 sequence is 15 residues long. From germline, CDR1 is SGHNT and CDR2 YYREEE (reference sequence). CDR3 nucleotides: TGTGCCAGCAGCTTGGACGGAGGGACCACAGATAGGCAGTATTTT. It specifies CASSLDGGTTDRQYF.

V is TRBV28 and J is TRBJ1-1; D is perhaps TRBD1 (6 bases). CDR3 length: 12 amino acids. CDR1 is MDHEN and CDR2 is SYDVKM in the germline V gene. Trimming shortened V by 5 bases and J by 3 bases, and 7 bases separated the two germline ends. CDR3 sequence: CASSPGDTEAFF. The CDR3 nucleotides are TGTGCCAGCAGTCCAGGGGACACTGAAGCTTTCTTT.

The rearrangement uses TRBV20-1 and TRBJ2-1; 8 bases match TRBD1. The germline V gene encodes CDR1 DFQATT and CDR2 SNEGSKA (reference sequence). The V and J ends lost 4 bases and 6 bases, in that order; junction bases with no gene match: 5. The CDR3 covers 13 residues. CDR3 loop: CSATNRGVNEQFF. CDR3 nucleotide sequence: TGCAGTGCTACGAACAGGGGGGTCAATGAGCAGTTCTTC.

In this sample, this clonotype turned up a few times. V and J are TRBV7-2 and TRBJ2-1, with D maybe TRBD2 (5 bases). In germline, CDR1 is SGHTA, CDR2 FQGNSA. With 5 bases removed from V and 6 bases from J, the gap between germline ends came to 14 bases. The CDR3 covers 14 residues. This CDR3 is CASSPPDFPNEQFF. CDR3 in DNA: TGTGCCAGCAGCCCGCCGGACTTCCCCAATGAGCAGTTCTTC.

The chain recombines TRBV6-1 with TRBJ2-7; TRBD2 agrees at 7 bases. The CDR3 runs to 15 residues. V shed 6 bases, J shed 3 bases, and the junction held 11 bases outside the gene matches. The germline V gene has CDR1 MNHNS and CDR2 SASEGT. CDR3: CASSPVGGSVYEQYF. Written as DNA, the CDR3 is TGTGCCAGCAGCCCCGTGGGCGGGAGTGTCTACGAGCAGTACTTC.

The chain carries TRBV20-1 and TRBJ2-3; D might be TRBD1 or TRBD2, each matching 5 bases. Germline CDR1 reads DFQATT; CDR2 reads SNEGSKA (reference sequence). The CDR3 consists of 16 residues. The ends were cut back, 6 bases at V and 1 base at J, with 20 bases in the middle. The CDR3 is CSAQHLNRGRTDTQYF. The CDR3 DNA reads TGCAGTGCCCAACACTTAAATCGGGGCCGCACAGATACGCAGTATTTT.

This clonotype was recorded a few times. CDR3 in DNA: TGTGCCACCAGTGATAGCGGGAGTGCCTCAGGCTCCTACGAGCAGTACTTC. This sequence encodes CATSDSGSASGSYEQYF. The chain is built from TRBV24-1 and TRBJ2-7, with 8 bases identical to TRBD2. V was pared by 3 bases and J by 0 bases, with 9 bases of the junction left unmatched. The length of the CDR3 is 17 residues. From germline, CDR1 is KGHDR and CDR2 SFDVKD.

This chain links TRBV20-1 with TRBJ1-2; 7 nucleotides match TRBD1. Looked up from germline, CDR1 is DFQATT and CDR2 is SNEGSKA (reference sequence). CDR3 length equals 15 residues. Trimming at V came to 0 bases and at J to 0 bases, leaving 4 bases not matched to a gene. In DNA, the CDR3 is TGCAGTGCTAGAGATTGGGGACAGACTAACTATGGCTACACCTTC. This encodes CSARDWGQTNYGYTF.

This chain uses TRBV20-1 with TRBJ2-1; possibly TRBD2 for D (6 bases). The CDR3 contains 15 residues. Looked up from germline, CDR1 is DFQATT and CDR2 is SNEGSKA (reference sequence). V lost 2 bases and J 8 bases, leaving 19 bases between the germline ends. As DNA, the CDR3 is TGCAGTGCTAGATTCCCCTCGGGAGAGGGCTATGAGCAGTTCTTC. Its translation: CSARFPSGEGYEQFF.

The chain joins TRBV5-4 to TRBJ1-1; D unclear. Trimming cost V 3 bases and J 1 base, with 10 bases left between them. The CDR3 is made up of 14 amino acids. CDR1 and CDR2 from the germline V gene are SGHNT and YYREEE (reference sequence). The DNA for the CDR3 is TGTGCCAGCAGCTCAAAGACAAGGAACACTGAAGCTTTCTTT. This translates into CASSSKTRNTEAFF.

Details on this clonotype: Germline and junction disagree at one end, which may indicate a read error. The V and J genes are TRBV6-1 and TRBJ1-5; D uncertain. CDR3 length equals 14 residues. Germline lookup yields CDR1 MNHNS and CDR2 SASEGT. In nucleotides, the CDR3 is TGTGCCAGCAGCCCATTATCCCTCAATCTGCCCCAGCATTTT. It specifies CASSPLSLNLPQHF.

The V and J genes are TRBV2 and TRBJ2-5, with D possibly TRBD2 on 6 matching bases. Germline assignment: CDR1 SNHLY and CDR2 FYNNEI. V was clipped by 2 bases and J by 3 bases, with 10 bases between them. The CDR3 runs 14 residues. The chain's CDR3 is CASSELGGKETQYF. Here the CDR3 DNA reads TGTGCCAGCAGTGAACTCGGAGGGAAAGAGACCCAGTACTTC.

The chain couples TRBV10-3 to TRBJ1-2; D unclear. The V and J ends lost 4 bases and 3 bases respectively, with 15 bases between them. Looked up from germline, CDR1 is ENHRY and CDR2 is SYGVKD. CDR3 length: 15 amino acids. The CDR3, as DNA: TGTGCCATCAGTGGTACGGGTAACAAGGACTATGGCTACACCTTC. Residues: CAISGTGNKDYGYTF.

The chain combines TRBV7-3 with TRBJ1-1, with D uncertain. Germline V lookup: CDR1 SGHTA, CDR2 FQGTGA. V lost 2 bases, J lost 7 bases, and 11 bases lay in between. The CDR3 runs 13 residues. In DNA, the CDR3 is TGTGCCAGCAGCTTAGAGGGTTTGAGTGAAGCTTTCTTT. Protein: CASSLEGLSEAFF.

The table lists this clonotype with a few counts. The V call is TRBV20-1, the J call TRBJ1-5; D might be TRBD1 (5 bases). Looked up from germline, CDR1 is DFQATT and CDR2 is SNEGSKA (reference sequence). The CDR3 sequence is 16 residues long. Trimming pared 1 base from V and 6 bases from J, leaving 19 bases between. CDR3 nucleotides: TGCAGTGCTAGAGCGGATGGGACTTTTAATGGTCAGCCCCAGCATTTT. Translated: CSARADGTFNGQPQHF.

This chain joins TRBV6-1 and TRBJ2-5; 8 positions match TRBD1. J lost 6 bases, V lost 5 bases, and 5 bases had no gene match. The CDR3 consists of 13 residues. CDR1 and CDR2 (germline): MNHNS, SASEGT. CDR3 sequence: CASSPDRAQTQYF. In DNA, the CDR3 is TGTGCCAGCAGTCCGGACAGGGCCCAGACCCAGTACTTC.

This clonotype was detected a few times. The chain has TRBV6-1 and TRBJ1-5; D perhaps matches TRBD1 (6 bases). The CDR3 contains 15 residues. The V end was cut by 2 bases, the J end by 7 bases, with 15 bases between. Germline V gene sequence: CDR1 MNHNS, CDR2 SASEGT. This CDR3 reads CASSESWGADQPQHF. The CDR3 region has the DNA TGTGCCAGCAGTGAATCCTGGGGGGCTGACCAGCCCCAGCATTTT.